This TCR beta chain was sequenced during a study of blood T cell repertoires in COVID-19. Sequenced by immunoSEQ multiplex PCR; TCRdb stores in-frame clones only, minus some. The sample has around 150,000 clones; 88% are singletons. Germline CDR1 and CDR2: SGHAT and FQNNGV. This CDR3 is built from 13 residues. J lost 6 bases, V lost 7 bases, and 8 bases had no gene match. The rearrangement uses TRBV11-2 and TRBJ1-1; 7 nucleotides line up with TRBD1. The TCR originated in a woman aged 50 to 65 who had recovered from COVID-19. Specimen: PBMCs or T cells enriched from blood (not recorded which). The CDR3 here is CASTLRQGPEAFF. DNA for the CDR3: TGTGCCAGCACCTTGAGACAGGGCCCTGAAGCTTTCTTT.